The 26 T cell receptor beta chains below were found in one sample sequenced in a study of T cell responses to AZD1222 COVID-19 vaccine (dated by TCRdb to about 2021). The library was generated by the immunoSEQ multiplex PCR assay. The clones in this table, taken by TCRdb from immuneACCESS, are in-frame only. Not every clone is retained; where verified, under half of the shortfall comes from an unresolved V gene, and the cause of the rest is unknown. Present in this sample are more than 85,000 clones, 88% of which were seen just once. The biggest ten clones account for roughly 1.6% of the sample. In the paper's terms, the time point label means: baseline before first vaccination. Material: peripheral blood, obtained on day 0 of AZD1222 vaccination. These receptors all stem from an adult in good health.

V is TRBV19 and J is TRBJ2-3, with 12 bases fitting TRBD2. The CDR3 sequence is 14 residues long. J gave up 6 bases and V 10 bases, and 8 bases lay outside the gene matches. CDR1 LNHDA and CDR2 SQIVND come from the germline V gene (reference sequence). The CDR3 protein is CATSSGGAPDTQYF. The CDR3 DNA follows: TGTGCCACCTCTAGCGGGGGGGCGCCCGATACGCAGTATTTT.

The CDR3 sequence is CASSQLAGGLTDTQYF. DNA for the CDR3: TGTGCCAGCAGCCAACTAGCGGGAGGACTGACAGATACGCAGTATTTT. The chain links TRBV14 to TRBJ2-3; 11 nucleotides line up with TRBD2. J lost 3 bases, V lost 2 bases, and 4 bases had no gene match. The CDR3 covers 16 residues. CDR1 and CDR2 from the germline V gene are SGHDN and FVKESK.

The rearrangement uses TRBV6-5 and TRBJ2-5, with D possibly being TRBD1 or TRBD2 (5 bases each). The V and J ends lost 6 bases and 2 bases respectively, with 16 bases between them. The CDR3 loop spans 15 amino acids. Germline V gene data show CDR1 as MNHEY and CDR2 as SVGAGI. CDR3 sequence: CASSYGAWEQETQYF. The CDR3 bases are TGTGCCAGCAGCTACGGGGCATGGGAACAAGAGACCCAGTACTTC.

This clone was counted a few times. V usage is TRBV3-1 (or the pseudogene TRBV3-2) and J usage is TRBJ1-1, with a tentative D call TRBD1 (5 bases). Trimming removed 4 bases from V and 2 bases from J, with 11 bases in between. The CDR3 has 14 amino acids. Germline V lookup: CDR1 LGHDT, CDR2 YNNKEL (reference sequence). In DNA, the CDR3 is TGTGCCAGCAGCCCGGGACGGAAAAACACTGAAGCTTTCTTT. This gives the protein CASSPGRKNTEAFF.

This chain uses TRBV12-3 or TRBV12-4 with TRBJ2-3; D is unclear. The germline V and J ends were trimmed by 1 base and 5 bases, with 4 bases remaining between them. The CDR3 spans 12 residues. CDR3 nucleotide sequence: TGTGCCAGCAGTTTAGGGGGAGATACGCAGTATTTT. This translates into CASSLGGDTQYF.

As regards this clone: The junction departs from germline at one end; a sequencing error may be responsible. The V call is TRBV4-2, the J call TRBJ2-2; 12 nucleotides match TRBD2. The CDR3 extends over 19 amino acids. Germline V lookup: CDR1 LGHNA, CDR2 YNFKEQ. The CDR3 DNA is TGTGCCAGCAGCCAAGATTCGGCTAGCGGGGGGGCGAATACCGGGGAGCTGTTTTTT. Translation: CASSQDSASGGANTGELFF.

Notes on this clone: One end of the junction varies from germline; a read error may be responsible. This chain links TRBV5-6 with TRBJ2-2; 7 bases line up with TRBD1. CDR3 length: 12 residues. Per the germline V gene, CDR1 is SGHDT and CDR2 is YYEEEE. The CDR3 here is CAGSPRGGELFF. CDR3 coding DNA: TGTGCCGGCAGCCCCAGGGGGGGGGAGCTGTTTTTT.

The chain combines TRBV27 with TRBJ2-1, with a tentative D call TRBD2 (6 bases). V lost 6 bases and J lost 3, with 18 bases in between. Germline-derived CDR1 and CDR2 are MNHEY and SMNVEV (reference sequence). This CDR3 contains 16 residues. The CDR3 DNA reads as TGTGCCAGCAGGCCTTACGGGACTCTTGACTACAATGAGCAGTTCTTC. It encodes CASRPYGTLDYNEQFF.

The rearrangement uses TRBV2 and TRBJ1-5; D remains unclear. Germline CDR1 SNHLY, CDR2 FYNNEI. Deletions cut 1 base from V and 2 bases from J, with 3 bases between. This CDR3 contains 13 residues. This CDR3 reads CASSEEGNQPQHF. In DNA, the CDR3 is TGTGCCAGCAGTGAAGAGGGCAATCAGCCCCAGCATTTT.

V and J are TRBV7-9 and TRBJ1-1, with D unresolved. Trimming shortened V by 1 base and J by 10 bases, and 7 bases separated the two germline ends. This CDR3 spans 11 amino acids. The germline V gene encodes CDR1 SEHNR and CDR2 FQNEAQ (reference sequence). The CDR3 region is CASSLGWGAFF. In nucleotides, the CDR3 is TGTGCCAGCAGCTTAGGGTGGGGAGCTTTCTTT.

This chain connects TRBV7-8 to TRBJ1-2; TRBD1 matches at 10 bases. J gave up 7 bases and V 5 bases, and 7 bases lay outside the gene matches. Germline lookup yields CDR1 SGHVS and CDR2 FQNEAQ. This CDR3 spans 14 amino acids. The CDR3 spells CASSKKGQGIGYTF. The CDR3 region has the DNA TGTGCCAGCAGCAAGAAGGGACAGGGGATTGGCTACACCTTC.

This clone appeared a few times. The chain employs TRBV5-1 and TRBJ1-2, with D unclear. This CDR3 comprises 14 residues. V lost 4 bases, J lost 7 bases, and 17 bases lay in between. Germline V gene lookup returns CDR1 SGHRS and CDR2 YFSETQ. DNA for the CDR3: TGCGCCAGCAGCCTTTCGGACCCGGACGGTGGCTACACCTTC. The encoded protein is CASSLSDPDGGYTF.

The rearrangement links TRBV7-7 to TRBJ2-7, with TRBD2 matching 10 bases. The CDR3 sequence is 13 residues long. Germline trimming cut 3 bases from V and 6 bases from J; bases unmatched to any gene: 2. CDR1 is SSHAT, CDR2 FNYEAQ, per germline (reference sequence). The CDR3 loop is CASSFVAGGEQYF. In DNA, the CDR3 is TGTGCCAGCAGCTTCGTAGCGGGGGGCGAGCAGTACTTC.

This sequence joins TRBV6-5 and TRBJ2-7, with 13 bases fitting TRBD2. Per germline, CDR1 MNHEY and CDR2 SVGAGI. The V gene end was trimmed by 6 bases and the J gene end by 5 bases; junction bases not matched to a gene: 7. CDR3 length: 15 amino acids. CDR3 region: CASRQTSGRYHEQYF. CDR3 bases: TGTGCCAGCAGGCAGACTAGCGGGAGGTACCACGAGCAGTACTTC.

V gene TRBV5-4 combines with J gene TRBJ2-6, with D unclear. The CDR3 extends over 16 amino acids. V was shortened by 1 base and J by 0 bases, with 8 bases between the two germline ends. From germline, CDR1 is SGHNT and CDR2 YYREEE (reference sequence). The CDR3 loop reads CASSLYGFSGANVLTF. DNA of the CDR3: TGTGCCAGCAGCTTGTACGGGTTCTCTGGGGCCAACGTCCTGACTTTC.

The chain employs TRBV12-5 and TRBJ1-1; D call uncertain. Trimming left V 3 bases short and J 6 bases short, with 5 bases between. The CDR3 totals 11 residues. The germline gives CDR1 LGHNT, CDR2 FRNRAP. The chain's CDR3 is CASGLRAEAFF. The CDR3, as DNA: TGTGCTAGTGGTTTAAGGGCTGAAGCTTTCTTT.

This sequence joins TRBV14 and TRBJ1-4; weak D call: TRBD1 (5 bases). Trimming took off 2 bases at V and 6 bases at J, with 16 bases between the two ends. Germline CDR1 is SGHDN and CDR2 is FVKESK. CDR3 length: 16 amino acids. The CDR3 protein is CASSQRLGEGDEKLFF. In nucleotides, the CDR3 is TGTGCCAGCAGCCAAAGGTTGGGGGAAGGGGATGAAAAACTGTTTTTT. Supplemented by reference TRBV14 and TRBJ1-4, the full variable domain reads EAGVTQFPSHSVIEKGQTVTLRCDPISGHDNLYWYRRVMGKEIKFLLHFVKESKQDESGMPNNRFLAERTGGTYSTLKVQPAELEDSGVYFCASSQRLGEGDEKLFFGSGTQLSVL.

The chain employs TRBV19 and TRBJ1-1, with 9 bases aligning to TRBD1. The CDR3 is 14 amino acids. CDR1 LNHDA and CDR2 SQIVND come from the germline V gene (reference sequence). Germline trimming cut 5 bases from V and 4 bases from J; bases unmatched to any gene: 5. CDR3 sequence (DNA): TGTGCCAGTAGTCGAGGACAGGGGAGCACTGAAGCTTTCTTT. This encodes CASSRGQGSTEAFF.

This chain links TRBV28 with TRBJ2-7; D unclear. There are 13 residues in the CDR3. Trimming took 8 bases from V and 6 from J, leaving 17 bases between them. CDR1 MDHEN and CDR2 SYDVKM come from the germline V gene. CDR3 nucleotides: TGTGCCAGCGGCCGGTTAAGCCCTTTCGAGCAGTACTTC. Translation: CASGRLSPFEQYF.

V and J are TRBV5-1 and TRBJ1-3; D not resolved. The CDR3 has 13 residues. Germline V CDR1 and CDR2: SGHRS, YFSETQ. The V gene lost 3 bases and the J gene lost 4 bases, with 8 bases spanning the gap. CDR3 sequence: CASSWGSGNTIYF. The CDR3 coding sequence is TGCGCCAGCAGCTGGGGATCCGGAAACACCATATATTTT. Full variable domain (remainder filled in from reference TRBV5-1 and TRBJ1-3): KAGVTQTPRYLIKTRGQQVTLSCSPISGHRSVSWYQQTPGQGLQFLFEYFSETQRNKGNFPGRFSGRQFSNSRSEMNVSTLELGDSALYLCASSWGSGNTIYFGEGSWLTVV.

The J gene is TRBJ1-3, the V gene TRBV5-4; the D gene is possibly TRBD1 (5 bases). The CDR3 length is 14 residues. Per germline, CDR1 SGHNT and CDR2 YYREEE (reference sequence). V was shortened by 5 bases and J by 0 bases, with 9 bases between the two germline ends. The CDR3 DNA is TGTGCCAGCAGGGTTGGGGGCTCTGGAAACACCATATATTTT. This translates into CASRVGGSGNTIYF. The full variable domain, in which reference TRBV5-4 and TRBJ1-3 provide the parts outside the CDR3, is ETGVTQSPTHLIKTRGQQVTLRCSSQSGHNTVSWYQQALGQGPQFIFQYYREEENGRGNFPPRFSGLQFPNYSSELNVNALELDDSALYLCASRVGGSGNTIYFGEGSWLTVV.

The V gene is TRBV21-1, the J gene TRBJ2-7. TRBV21-1 is a known pseudogene. CDR3 size: 19 residues. This CDR3 is CASSTQRGTTAFRGYEQYF. CDR3 nucleotide sequence: TGTGCCAGCAGCACACAAAGGGGAACAACTGCGTTTCGGGGATACGAGCAGTACTTC.

The CDR3 nucleotides read TGTGCCAGCAGCCAAGGAGATCAGCCCCAGCATTTT. Encoded protein: CASSQGDQPQHF. The gene calls are TRBV5-4 and TRBJ1-5; no reliable D call. Germline-derived CDR1 and CDR2 are SGHNT and YYREEE (reference sequence). The V and J ends lost 4 bases and 5 bases respectively, with 7 bases between them. CDR3 size: 12 residues. Combining the CDR3 with reference TRBV5-4 and TRBJ1-5 gives the whole variable domain ETGVTQSPTHLIKTRGQQVTLRCSSQSGHNTVSWYQQALGQGPQFIFQYYREEENGRGNFPPRFSGLQFPNYSSELNVNALELDDSALYLCASSQGDQPQHFGDGTRLSIL.

The chain employs TRBV5-1 and TRBJ2-2; 13 bases line up with TRBD2. This CDR3 spans 16 amino acids. The germline gives CDR1 SGHRS, CDR2 YFSETQ. J gave up 7 bases and V 4 bases, and 7 bases lay outside the gene matches. CDR3 residues: CASSPTSGRAHGELFF. The DNA for the CDR3 is TGCGCCAGCAGCCCAACTAGCGGGAGGGCCCACGGGGAGCTGTTTTTT.

This clone was seen more than once but under ten times. This chain uses TRBV18 with TRBJ1-1, with D uncertain. This CDR3 has 13 amino acids. Germline loops: CDR1 KGHSH, CDR2 LQKENI. V lost 2 bases to trimming and J lost 1 base, with 5 bases between them. This chain's CDR3 is CASSPSENTEAFF. The CDR3 nucleotides read TGTGCCAGCTCACCATCAGAGAACACTGAAGCTTTCTTT.

This chain joins TRBV18 and TRBJ1-5, with D possibly being TRBD1 (6 bases). V was clipped by 5 bases and J by 1 base, with 9 bases between them. Per germline, CDR1 KGHSH and CDR2 LQKENI. This CDR3 has 14 amino acids. CDR3 bases: TGTGCCAGCTCATCCGGACAGAGCAATCAGCCCCAGCATTTT. Translating gives CASSSGQSNQPQHF.